The 23 T cell receptor beta chains given below trace back to one sample, sequenced in a study of blood T cells in healthy people across ages. Together with a sample-barcoded 5' primer, a J-beta primer mix was included in a second PCR lasting about 6 to 12 cycles. TCRdb re-derived calls from the 5' RACE reads in MiXCR, one entry per CDR3 protein. Here the sample spans more than 1,000,000 distinct CDR3 sequences, approximately 25% being singletons. The same sample was also used in a study of T cells of mothers and their children.

The sequencing input was blood. These receptors were collected from a girl aged 2-15 years in good health.

The V call is TRBV20-1, the J call TRBJ2-7; 11 bases map to TRBD2. With 5 bases clipped from V and 6 bases from J, the junction kept 6 bases outside the gene matches. Germline V gives CDR1 DFQATT, CDR2 SNEGSKA (reference sequence). This CDR3 is built from 13 residues. CDR3 DNA sequence: TGCAGTGCTTTGACTAGCGGGGAGGGCGAGCAGTACTTC. It translates to CSALTSGEGEQYF.

The sample holds a few counts of this clonotype. The rearrangement links TRBV7-2 to TRBJ2-5; tentative D call: TRBD2 (6 bases). Germline CDR1 SGHTA, CDR2 FQGNSA. V was cut by 5 bases and J by 0 bases, with 13 bases left in between. The CDR3 length is 15 residues. The chain's CDR3 is CASSLGTAYQETQYF. DNA of the CDR3: TGTGCCAGCAGCCTGGGGACTGCGTACCAAGAGACCCAGTACTTC.

The rearrangement uses TRBV10-3 and TRBJ2-5, with TRBD1 identical over 9 bases. Trimming removed 4 bases from V and 2 bases from J; junction bases left unmatched: 8. The CDR3 is 16 amino acids. The V gene's germline CDR1 is ENHRY and CDR2 SYGVKD. The CDR3 DNA sequence: TGTGCCATCAGTGTGGGACAGGGTGGCCTACAAGAGACCCAGTACTTC. Translating gives CAISVGQGGLQETQYF.

The chain combines TRBV29-1 with TRBJ2-7, with a possible D match to TRBD2 (6 bases). Germline values: CDR1 SQVTM, CDR2 ANQGSEA. The V end was cut by 6 bases, the J end by 2 bases, with 14 bases between. This CDR3 is built from 13 residues. The DNA of the CDR3 is TGCAGCGTAGGCGGGACCCCCACCTACGAGCAGTACTTC. Translation gives CSVGGTPTYEQYF.

The CDR3 spells CASSVGTGDRPLHF. CDR3 DNA: TGTGCCAGCAGCGTAGGGACAGGGGATAGACCCCTCCACTTT. The V call is TRBV9, the J call TRBJ1-6, with 9 nucleotides matching TRBD1. With 0 bases clipped from V and 12 bases from J, the junction kept 4 bases outside the gene matches. CDR1 SGDLS and CDR2 YYNGEE come from the germline V gene. The CDR3 is 14 residues long.

The chain couples TRBV20-1 to TRBJ2-7, with D possibly matching TRBD1 (7 bases). CDR1 and CDR2 from the germline V gene are DFQATT and SNEGSKA (reference sequence). Trimming took 5 bases from V and 5 from J, leaving 10 bases between them. The CDR3 is 11 residues long. The CDR3 nucleotides read TGCAGTGCTCTCAGGGGGGACGAGCAGTACTTC. Translated, it gives CSALRGDEQYF.

This clonotype was detected a few times. The chain has TRBV6-1 and TRBJ2-7; TRBD1 agrees at 7 bases. This CDR3 region has 13 residues. Unmatched junction bases numbered 7, after V lost 4 bases and J lost 7 bases. Germline CDR1 MNHNS, CDR2 SASEGT. This CDR3 is CASSAGTVGEQYF. The CDR3 DNA reads TGTGCCAGCAGTGCGGGGACAGTAGGAGAGCAGTACTTC.

The chain links TRBV3-1 to TRBJ2-1; TRBD2 matches 15 bases. Per the germline V gene, CDR1 is LGHDT and CDR2 is YNNKEL (reference sequence). Germline trimming cut 3 bases from V and 7 bases from J; bases unmatched to any gene: 7. The CDR3 totals 17 residues. CDR3 nucleotide sequence: TGTGCCAGCAGCCAGCCGGGACTAGCGGGGGGTTCGAATGAGCAGTTCTTC. It yields the protein CASSQPGLAGGSNEQFF.

This clonotype was observed a few times. The chain recombines TRBV29-1 with TRBJ2-5; D possibly corresponds to TRBD1 (6 bases). Germline CDR1 SQVTM, CDR2 ANQGSEA. The length of the CDR3 is 12 residues. The V and J ends lost 6 bases and 1 base respectively, with 9 bases between them. The CDR3 DNA follows: TGCAGCGTCAACAGGGCCCAAGAGACCCAGTACTTC. Translating gives CSVNRAQETQYF. Drawing the rest from reference TRBV29-1 and TRBJ2-5, the complete variable domain is SAVISQKPSRDICQRGTSLTIQCQVDSQVTMMFWYRQQPGQSLTLIATANQGSEATYESGFVIDKFPISRPNLTFSTLTVSNMSPEDSSIYLCSVNRAQETQYFGPGTRLLVL.

This clonotype has just a few counts. This chain links TRBV11-2 with TRBJ1-4, with D tentatively TRBD1 (5 bases). V dropped 5 bases and J dropped 8 bases, with 15 bases sitting between them. CDR3 length: 14 residues. Germline CDR1 is SGHAT and CDR2 is FQNNGV. CDR3 in amino acids: CASSPPTDEEKLFF. In DNA, the CDR3 is TGTGCCAGCAGCCCTCCGACAGATGAGGAAAAACTGTTTTTT.

This clonotype was observed a few times. The chain combines TRBV6-2 or TRBV6-3 with TRBJ1-1, with D maybe TRBD1 (5 bases). The CDR3 loop spans 14 amino acids. Germline loops: CDR1 MNHEY, CDR2 SVGEGT. Deletions cut 6 bases from V and 1 base from J, with 12 bases between. The DNA of the CDR3 is TGTGCCAGCAGCCACGCCGGGGGGAACACTGAAGCTTTCTTT. Encoded protein: CASSHAGGNTEAFF.

This clonotype was picked up a small number of times. V is TRBV14 and J is TRBJ2-5; 11 nucleotides align to TRBD2. Gene TRBJ2-7 matches the end of the DNA better, so the J call may be wrong. The CDR3 has 15 residues. Germline V gene data show CDR1 as SGHDN and CDR2 as FVKESK. As DNA, the CDR3 is TGTGCCAGCAGCCAGATAGCGGGAGGGCCCTACGAGCAGTACTTC. Translation gives CASSQIAGGPYEQYF.

This chain joins TRBV20-1 and TRBJ1-5, with D possibly TRBD1 on 5 matching bases. The CDR3 has 14 amino acids. Germline V lookup: CDR1 DFQATT, CDR2 SNEGSKA (reference sequence). V lost 0 bases and J lost 6, with 12 bases in between. The CDR3, as DNA: TGCAGTGCTAGAGAAGTGGGGGAACCTCAGCCCCAGCATTTT. This codes for CSAREVGEPQPQHF.

The chain employs TRBV7-9 and TRBJ2-1; D might be TRBD1 or TRBD2, each matching 5 bases. V was cut by 1 base and J by 10 bases, with 11 bases left in between. This CDR3 is 13 amino acids long. Germline V gene data show CDR1 as SEHNR and CDR2 as FQNEAQ (reference sequence). As DNA, the CDR3 is TGTGCCAGCAGCTTAGGAGGGGTAGGAGAGCAGTTCTTC. Residues: CASSLGGVGEQFF.

The J gene is TRBJ2-4, the V gene TRBV5-6; 9 nucleotides line up with TRBD2. V lost 4 bases and J lost 7; bases outside the gene matches: 15. The germline V gene encodes CDR1 SGHDT and CDR2 YYEEEE. This CDR3 comprises 17 residues. CDR3 in amino acids: CASSLIAGALFGNIQYF. The CDR3 nucleotides are TGTGCCAGCAGCCTTATAGCGGGGGCCCTATTCGGGAACATTCAGTACTTC.

V usage is TRBV21-1 and J usage is TRBJ2-1. TRBV21-1 is termed a pseudogene. This CDR3 region has 15 residues. CDR3 sequence reads: CTSSNRTDSYNEQFF. The CDR3 bases are TGTACCAGCAGCAACCGGACGGACTCCTACAATGAGCAGTTCTTC.

In this sample, this clonotype turned up a few times. This sequence joins TRBV6-1 and TRBJ1-6, with 10 bases matching TRBD1. Germline CDR1 reads MNHNS; CDR2 reads SASEGT. V shed 2 bases, J shed 11 bases, and the junction held 6 bases outside the gene matches. This CDR3 spans 15 amino acids. CDR3 bases: TGTGCCAGCAGTGAATTCGGGACAGGGGTGCCACCCCTCCACTTT. It specifies CASSEFGTGVPPLHF.

CDR3: CASSHRTSGSDSEQYF. The CDR3, as DNA: TGTGCCAGCAGCCATCGGACTAGCGGGAGTGATAGCGAGCAGTACTTC. This chain joins TRBV9 and TRBJ2-7, with 13 bases lining up with TRBD2. This CDR3 spans 16 amino acids. Germline loops: CDR1 SGDLS, CDR2 YYNGEE. Trimming took 4 bases from V and 6 from J; bases not matched to a gene: 10.

This clonotype was counted a few times. The chain has TRBV7-2 and TRBJ2-1; 10 bases align to TRBD2. The CDR3 covers 13 residues. V was pared by 8 bases and J by 9 bases, with 7 bases of the junction left unmatched. The V gene's germline CDR1 is SGHTA and CDR2 FQGNSA. Here the CDR3 DNA reads TGTGCCAGCCGGGCTAGCGGGGGTACTGAGCAGTTCTTC. Protein sequence: CASRASGGTEQFF.

At least ten counts were recorded for this clonotype. This chain uses TRBV6-2 or TRBV6-3 with TRBJ2-5; D uncertain. The DNA end favors TRBJ2-1, so the J call may be wrong. Germline lookup yields CDR1 MNHEY and CDR2 SVGEGT. The CDR3 length is 12 residues. The CDR3: CASSWGYNEQFF. The CDR3 DNA reads as TGTGCCAGCAGCTGGGGCTACAATGAGCAGTTCTTC.

This chain connects TRBV20-1 to TRBJ1-1; maybe TRBD1 (6 bases). Germline V gives CDR1 DFQATT, CDR2 SNEGSKA (reference sequence). V lost 5 bases and J lost 7, with 14 bases in between. This CDR3 is 12 amino acids long. The DNA of the CDR3 is TGCAGTGCTCCCCGGGGGGCGGGTGAAGCTTTCTTT. It codes for CSAPRGAGEAFF.

CDR3 in amino acids: CASSQESSGRDTQYF. CDR3 DNA sequence: TGTGCCAGCAGCCAAGAGTCGAGCGGAAGAGATACGCAGTATTTT. This chain joins TRBV3-1 and TRBJ2-3; weak D call: TRBD2 (5 bases). Germline-derived CDR1 and CDR2 are LGHDT and YNNKEL (reference sequence). This CDR3 is 15 amino acids long. Deletions cut 0 bases from V and 5 bases from J, with 12 bases between.

This clonotype has only a few counts. The V call is TRBV29-1, the J call TRBJ1-1; 7 bases fit TRBD1. The germline CDR1 and CDR2 sequences are SQVTM and ANQGSEA. The V gene end was trimmed by 6 bases and the J gene end by 6 bases; junction bases not matched to a gene: 10. This CDR3 has 13 amino acids. CDR3: CSVDGTASSEAFF. CDR3 DNA: TGCAGCGTGGACGGGACAGCATCTTCTGAAGCTTTCTTT.